Presented here are 26 T cell receptor beta chains from one specimen sequenced in a study of cytotoxic CD8 clonotypes in ibrutinib-treated CLL (dated by TCRdb to the early 2020s). Library method: the immunoSEQ multiplex PCR assay. Entries here come from immuneACCESS through TCRdb and include only in-frame sequences with V and J called. Some clones fail to appear in such tables; in the studies checked, an unresolved V gene covers under half of the shortfall, and the cause of the remainder is unknown. This sample is represented by 250,000 to 350,000 clones; roughly 76% of them were singletons. Around 6% of the sample is taken by the ten largest. The time point label for this specimen denotes: progressive disease on ibrutinib. The starting material was PBMCs, obtained at disease progression, from a patient treated with ibrutinib. The receptors were gathered from a human donor with chronic lymphocytic leukemia.

This chain links TRBV5-6 with TRBJ2-5; 7 nucleotides agree with TRBD1. The assigned J gene may be wrong: the sequence end matches TRBJ2-7 better. CDR3 length: 13 amino acids. CDR1 is SGHDT and CDR2 is YYEEEE in the germline V gene. The CDR3 coding sequence is TGTGCCAGCAGCTCGGGACAGTTCTACGAGCAGTACTTC. Translating gives CASSSGQFYEQYF.

The rearrangement uses TRBV5-1 and TRBJ2-7; 8 bases are shared with TRBD1. The CDR3 consists of 14 residues. V lost 3 bases, J lost 4 bases, and 6 bases stayed unmatched. Germline assignment: CDR1 SGHRS and CDR2 YFSETQ. CDR3 sequence reads: CASSSGQGSYEQYF. The CDR3 DNA reads as TGCGCCAGCAGCTCCGGACAGGGCTCTTACGAGCAGTACTTC.

The DNA for the CDR3 is TGTGCCAGCAGCTTGGACGGCAGTTTTTACCAAGAGACCCAGTACTTC. It yields the protein CASSLDGSFYQETQYF. The V gene is TRBV21-1, the J gene TRBJ2-5. TRBV21-1 is noted as a pseudogene. This CDR3 contains 16 residues.

The chain joins TRBV6-5 to TRBJ1-2, with no clear D. CDR1 is MNHEY, CDR2 SVGAGI, per germline. The CDR3 spans 13 residues. V gave up 4 bases and J gave up 4 bases, with 10 bases separating them. CDR3 in DNA: TGTGCCAGCAGTTCGTGGGAATCCTATGGCTACACCTTC. Residues: CASSSWESYGYTF.

The chain links TRBV6-1 to TRBJ1-2, with D possibly TRBD1 on 6 matching bases. Deletions cut 1 base from V and 7 bases from J, with 10 bases between. This CDR3 is built from 13 residues. Germline V gives CDR1 MNHNS, CDR2 SASEGT. The CDR3 sequence is CASSEGRGGGYTF. In DNA form, the CDR3 reads TGTGCCAGCAGTGAAGGCAGGGGTGGTGGCTACACCTTC.

This CDR3 reads CASTHATEAFF. The CDR3 DNA reads as TGTGCCAGCACCCACGCCACTGAAGCTTTCTTT. The chain links TRBV6-5 to TRBJ1-1; unclear D gene. V shed 7 bases and J shed 4 bases, with 7 bases lying between them. The CDR3 sequence is 11 residues long. The germline CDR1 and CDR2 sequences are MNHEY and SVGAGI.

The chain couples TRBV15 to TRBJ2-3, with 14 bases aligning to TRBD2. The CDR3 runs to 13 residues. The germline CDR1 and CDR2 sequences are LNHNV and YYDKDF (reference sequence). The junction had 5 bases not matched to a gene; V was cut back by 8 bases and J by 10 bases. The CDR3 nucleotides are TGTGCCACCCGACTAGCGGGGGGGCCGTCGCAGTATTTT. As protein: CATRLAGGPSQYF. The variable domain in full, with the rest retrieved from reference TRBV15 and TRBJ2-3, is DAMVIQNPRYQVTQFGKPVTLSCSQTLNHNVMYWYQQKSSQAPKLLFHYYDKDFNNEADTPDNFQSRRPNTSFCFLDIRSPGLGDTAMYLCATRLAGGPSQYFGPGTRLTVL.

The chain has TRBV7-2 and TRBJ2-3; no reliable D call. The germline gives CDR1 SGHTA, CDR2 FQGNSA. The CDR3 runs 16 residues. Trimming removed 6 bases at V and 2 bases at J, with 18 bases between. DNA for the CDR3: TGTGCCAGCAGGTCAGATGCGGACCCCAACACAGATACGCAGTATTTT. Amino acids: CASRSDADPNTDTQYF.

This clone came up a few times. V usage is TRBV7-9 and J usage is TRBJ1-2; D is ambiguous. V lost 5 bases, J lost 5 bases, and 12 bases lay in between. Germline CDR1 and CDR2: SEHNR and FQNEAQ (reference sequence). This CDR3 is 13 amino acids long. The CDR3 DNA sequence: TGTGCCAGCAGCCGCCTTTCGTGGTATGGCTACACCTTC. Its translation is CASSRLSWYGYTF.

This clone was observed a single time. The chain has TRBV2 and TRBJ1-2; unclear D gene. Germline assignment: CDR1 SNHLY and CDR2 FYNNEI. The CDR3 is made up of 15 amino acids. V lost 0 bases, J lost 4 bases, and 12 bases lay in between. CDR3 residues: CASSEALLAGYGYTF. As DNA, the CDR3 is TGTGCCAGCAGTGAAGCGCTTCTGGCAGGCTATGGCTACACCTTC.

This chain uses TRBV6-1 with TRBJ2-7; maybe TRBD1 (5 bases). The CDR3 extends over 13 amino acids. Looked up from germline, CDR1 is MNHNS and CDR2 is SASEGT. The V gene lost 3 bases and the J gene lost 6 bases, with 12 bases spanning the gap. This CDR3 reads CASSEGPLVEQYF. CDR3 in DNA: TGTGCCAGCAGTGAGGGGCCGTTGGTCGAGCAGTACTTC.

The rearrangement uses TRBV19 and TRBJ2-7; D might be TRBD1 (6 bases). The CDR3 runs 14 residues. The germline V and J ends were trimmed by 2 bases and 5 bases, with 13 bases remaining between them. The germline gives CDR1 LNHDA, CDR2 SQIVND (reference sequence). CDR3 in DNA: TGTGCCAGTAGTATATGGGGGCCAGGGCACGAGCAGTACTTC. Its translation is CASSIWGPGHEQYF.

The chain's CDR3 is CSVARGLETQYF. Here the CDR3 DNA reads TGCAGCGTTGCCAGGGGGCTAGAGACCCAGTACTTC. The chain recombines TRBV29-1 with TRBJ2-5, with TRBD1 matching over 8 bases. The CDR3 sequence is 12 residues long. Germline CDR1 is SQVTM and CDR2 is ANQGSEA. V gave up 4 bases and J gave up 4 bases; unmatched junction bases: 2. Looking up the rest from reference TRBV29-1 and TRBJ2-5 gives the full variable domain: SAVISQKPSRDICQRGTSLTIQCQVDSQVTMMFWYRQQPGQSLTLIATANQGSEATYESGFVIDKFPISRPNLTFSTLTVSNMSPEDSSIYLCSVARGLETQYFGPGTRLLVL.

The chain recombines TRBV7-2 with TRBJ1-4; no definite D call. Trimming left V 1 base short and J 8 bases short, with 8 bases between. The CDR3 is 13 residues long. Germline values: CDR1 SGHTA, CDR2 FQGNSA. CDR3 loop: CASSLGGWEKLFF. The CDR3 nucleotides are TGTGCCAGCAGCTTAGGGGGTTGGGAAAAACTGTTTTTT.

The rearrangement uses TRBV5-6 and TRBJ2-3, with 8 bases aligning to TRBD2. Germline CDR1 reads SGHDT; CDR2 reads YYEEEE. V was pared by 0 bases and J by 2 bases, with 5 bases of the junction left unmatched. The CDR3 loop spans 16 amino acids. For the CDR3, the DNA is TGTGCCAGCAGCTTGGCGGGTAGCGGGATCACAGATACGCAGTATTTT. Its protein is CASSLAGSGITDTQYF.

This clone was seen a handful of times. The chain uses TRBV4-1 and TRBJ2-7, with D uncertain. The CDR3 has 15 amino acids. V lost 1 base, J lost 4 bases, and 14 bases lay in between. Germline lookup yields CDR1 MGHRA and CDR2 YSYEKL. CDR3 DNA sequence: TGCGCCAGCAGCCAAGTAACCACCGCCCCATACGAGCAGTACTTC. Translated: CASSQVTTAPYEQYF.

CDR3 loop: CASSQVTSGTQYF. DNA for the CDR3: TGTGCCAGCAGCCAAGTAACTAGCGGTACGCAGTATTTT. The chain has TRBV14 and TRBJ2-3; 8 positions agree with TRBD2. V gave up 1 base and J gave up 8 bases; unmatched junction bases: 2. This CDR3 contains 13 residues. Germline lookup yields CDR1 SGHDN and CDR2 FVKESK.

The sample holds a few counts of this clone. The CDR3 nucleotides read TGCAGCGTTGAAAAGCAGGACACTGAAGCTTTCTTT. This gives the protein CSVEKQDTEAFF. V is TRBV29-1 and J is TRBJ1-1; no definite D call. V lost 2 bases, J lost 3 bases, and 7 bases lay in between. There are 12 residues in the CDR3. Germline values: CDR1 SQVTM, CDR2 ANQGSEA.

Only a few counts were recorded for this clone. The chain has TRBV7-6 and TRBJ1-2, with 9 nucleotides matching TRBD1. V was pared by 5 bases and J by 1 base, with 5 bases of the junction left unmatched. Germline V gives CDR1 SGHVS, CDR2 FNYEAQ. The CDR3 runs 15 residues. The CDR3, as DNA: TGTGCCAGCAGCCCCGGGACAGGGATTAACTATGGCTACACCTTC. Translation gives CASSPGTGINYGYTF.

The chain employs TRBV7-9 and TRBJ1-5; no clear D. The germline V and J ends were trimmed by 1 base and 3 bases, with 19 bases remaining between them. The CDR3 consists of 18 residues. CDR1 and CDR2 (germline): SEHNR, FQNEAQ (reference sequence). The CDR3 DNA follows: TGTGCCAGCAGCTTAGGGAGACCCTTCCGTACCTCCAATCAGCCCCAGCATTTT. It translates to CASSLGRPFRTSNQPQHF.

This chain joins TRBV7-3 and TRBJ2-2; weak D call: TRBD1 (6 bases). Germline assignment: CDR1 SGHTA and CDR2 FQGTGA. The CDR3 spans 15 residues. DNA of the CDR3: TGTGCACAAGCAGGGGCTTTTGAAAACACCGGGGAGCTGTTTTTT. Its translation: CAQAGAFENTGELFF.

The gene calls are TRBV21-1 and TRBJ1-2; the table gives TRBD1 as D, unverified against the DNA. TRBV21-1 is assigned pseudogene status. The CDR3 runs to 16 residues. This CDR3 reads CASSKPGQGRYWGYTF. In DNA form, the CDR3 reads TGTGCCAGCAGCAAACCGGGACAGGGACGTTACTGGGGCTACACCTTC.

The genes are TRBV2 and TRBJ2-7, with a tentative D call TRBD1 (5 bases). Germline lookup yields CDR1 SNHLY and CDR2 FYNNEI. The length of the CDR3 is 14 residues. Trimming stripped 3 bases from V and 4 bases from J, with 13 bases between. The CDR3 DNA sequence: TGTGCCAGCAGTGATTCCAGACAGAAATACGAGCAGTACTTC. It specifies CASSDSRQKYEQYF.

The chain combines TRBV7-2 with TRBJ2-7, with 7 bases fitting TRBD2. V lost 1 base and J lost 0; bases outside the gene matches: 0. This CDR3 has 14 amino acids. Germline assignment: CDR1 SGHTA and CDR2 FQGNSA. Written as DNA, the CDR3 is TGTGCCAGCAGCTTAGGCGGGGGCTCCTACGAGCAGTACTTC. This sequence encodes CASSLGGGSYEQYF.

The V call is TRBV7-3, the J call TRBJ1-2; a possible D gene is TRBD1 (5 bases). The CDR3 runs 12 residues. Germline CDR1 reads SGHTA; CDR2 reads FQGTGA. Trimming took off 5 bases at V and 7 bases at J, with 11 bases between the two ends. The CDR3 here is CASSLGESGYTF. The CDR3 DNA sequence: TGTGCCAGCAGCCTAGGGGAGTCTGGCTACACCTTC.

V is TRBV6-5 and J is TRBJ2-7; D gene uncertain. The germline V gene has CDR1 MNHEY and CDR2 SVGAGI. The CDR3 is 15 amino acids. The germline V and J ends were trimmed by 2 bases and 2 bases, with 13 bases remaining between them. The CDR3 loop is CASSYRHAIPYEQYF. The CDR3 nucleotides are TGTGCCAGCAGTTACCGACACGCCATCCCCTACGAGCAGTACTTC.